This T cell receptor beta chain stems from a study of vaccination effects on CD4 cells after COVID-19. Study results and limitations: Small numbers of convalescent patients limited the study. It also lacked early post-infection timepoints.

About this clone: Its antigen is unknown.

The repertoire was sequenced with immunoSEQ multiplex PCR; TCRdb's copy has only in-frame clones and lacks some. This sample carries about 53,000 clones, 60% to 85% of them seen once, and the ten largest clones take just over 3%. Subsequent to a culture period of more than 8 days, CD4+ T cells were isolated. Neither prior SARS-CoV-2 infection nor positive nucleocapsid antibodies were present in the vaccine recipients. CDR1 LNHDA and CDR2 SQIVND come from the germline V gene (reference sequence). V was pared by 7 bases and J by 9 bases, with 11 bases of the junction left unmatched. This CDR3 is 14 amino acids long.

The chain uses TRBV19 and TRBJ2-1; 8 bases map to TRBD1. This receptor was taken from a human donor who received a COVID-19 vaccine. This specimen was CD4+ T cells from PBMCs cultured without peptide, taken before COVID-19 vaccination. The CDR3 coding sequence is TGTGCCAGTATCAAGGACAGGGTGGGAGGTGAGCAGTTCTTC. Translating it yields CASIKDRVGGEQFF.